The 5 T cell receptor beta chains listed next were all sequenced from one sample in a study of OX40 agonist ivuxolimab in advanced cancers. Only in-frame clones appear in the TCRdb table, and some are missing; sequencing was by immunoSEQ multiplex PCR. The sample records tens of thousands of clones, 65% to 80% being singletons. The sample consisted of CD4+ or CD8+ T cells sorted from blood, taken in a trial of the OX40 agonist ivuxolimab. These receptors came from an adult with an advanced solid tumor such as melanoma, head and neck, liver or kidney cancer.

The chain uses TRBV6-6 and TRBJ1-2; weak D call: TRBD1 (6 bases). Per the germline V gene, CDR1 is MNHNY and CDR2 is SVGAGI (reference sequence). Trimming took 7 bases from V and 7 from J, leaving 13 bases between them. This CDR3 spans 12 amino acids. The CDR3 DNA reads TGTGCCAGCAATCAAAAAGGGGGTGGCTACACCTTC. Protein: CASNQKGGGYTF.

This chain connects TRBV5-6 to TRBJ2-7, with D tentatively TRBD1 or TRBD2 (5 bases each). The CDR3 is 13 amino acids. Trimming pared 4 bases from V and 7 bases from J, leaving 15 bases between. Per the germline V gene, CDR1 is SGHDT and CDR2 is YYEEEE. This CDR3 is CASSGGPHGEQYV. The CDR3 DNA sequence: TGTGCCAGCAGCGGGGGACCTCACGGTGAGCAGTACGTC.

The rearrangement joins TRBV30 to TRBJ1-6; 10 bases agree with TRBD1. There are 14 residues in the CDR3. Germline trimming cut 5 bases from V and 7 bases from J; bases unmatched to any gene: 5. Germline V gene sequence: CDR1 GTSNPN, CDR2 SVGIG (reference sequence). The CDR3 is CAWRGQGFNSPLHF. The CDR3 DNA is TGTGCCTGGCGGGGACAGGGGTTCAATTCACCCCTCCACTTT.

The chain recombines TRBV29-1 with TRBJ1-1, with D possibly TRBD1 on 5 matching bases. V lost 4 bases to trimming and J lost 5 bases, with 20 bases between them. CDR3 size: 15 residues. CDR1 is SQVTM and CDR2 is ANQGSEA in the germline V gene. In nucleotides, the CDR3 is TGCAGCGTTGGGACACAGGAGAGGACTACGACTGAAGCTTTCTTT. It specifies CSVGTQERTTTEAFF.

The CDR3 DNA sequence: TGTGCCAGCAGCTTAGGGACCGAGTACGAGCAGTACGTC. This codes for CASSLGTEYEQYV. J is TRBJ2-7 and V is TRBV11-2; D remains ambiguous. The germline CDR1 and CDR2 sequences are SGHAT and FQNNGV. The CDR3 loop spans 13 amino acids. Trimming took off 1 base at V and 4 bases at J, with 8 bases between the two ends.